The entry below describes one TCR beta chain. CDR3 regions were amplified by Arm-PCR using iRepertoire HTBI primers to build TCR beta libraries. Using its own MiXCR run on the multiplex PCR reads, TCRdb lists one record per CDR3 protein. The sample carries 360,000 or so distinct CDR3 sequences, 15% to 20% recorded once. Time point here: newly diagnosed GD, antithyroid drugs for less than 3 months. PBMC-derived RNA was used for the TCR library. These data originate in a study of regulatory T cells in long-lasting Graves disease. These same records also appear under a second study, on T cells in Graves' hyperthyroidism and ophthalmopathy. Turning to that study: TCR CDR3 underwent first-round RT-PCR with the HTBI primer set.

The starting material was peripheral blood mononuclear cells (PBMCs), obtained at new diagnosis, from a patient treated with antithyroid drugs. The receptor was derived from a woman between 18 and 29 years old with Graves disease.

CDR3 sequence reads: CASSGGTGSNQPQHF. DNA for the CDR3: TGTGCCAGCAGTGGCGGGACAGGGAGCAATCAGCCCCAGCATTTT. V and J are TRBV9 and TRBJ1-5; 9 bases agree with TRBD1. The ends lost 5 bases at V and 1 base at J; junction bases unmatched: 4. CDR1 is SGDLS, CDR2 YYNGEE, per germline. The CDR3 covers 15 residues.